This T cell receptor beta chain was documented in a study of shared clonotypes between healthy human individuals. On the study more broadly: Donors, aged 18 to 49, were a couple of women and a few men.

Looked up from germline, CDR1 is MDHEN and CDR2 is SYDVKM. This CDR3 region has 14 residues. With 6 bases removed from V and 8 bases from J, the gap between germline ends came to 19 bases. Using approximately 200 ng DNA, tens of thousands of T cell genomes, the sorted-subset replicate PCRs were run. Source study methods: ImmunoSEQ junction-only sequences lacked quality scores, so their filtering differed. Libraries were prepared by immunoSEQ multiplex PCR; TCRdb keeps only in-frame clonotypes and omits some of them. V, J and clone size are taken as reported in that table, and D and trimming were inferred from the DNA itself. Of 600,000 to 800,000 clones in the sample, roughly 72% were seen once. A CD45RA-negative memory subset and a CD45RA+ naive subset were separated from the CD4+ cells.

Sequenced sample: memory CD4+ T cells sorted from blood. Subset denoted: CD45RA-negative fraction. The sequence came from a woman aged 25-40 years in good health. The genes are TRBV28 and TRBJ1-2, with a tentative D call TRBD1 (5 bases). The CDR3 DNA follows: TGTGCCAGCAGCTCCATAGGGCAGGGTCGCGGCTACACCTTC. Translated, it gives CASSSIGQGRGYTF.